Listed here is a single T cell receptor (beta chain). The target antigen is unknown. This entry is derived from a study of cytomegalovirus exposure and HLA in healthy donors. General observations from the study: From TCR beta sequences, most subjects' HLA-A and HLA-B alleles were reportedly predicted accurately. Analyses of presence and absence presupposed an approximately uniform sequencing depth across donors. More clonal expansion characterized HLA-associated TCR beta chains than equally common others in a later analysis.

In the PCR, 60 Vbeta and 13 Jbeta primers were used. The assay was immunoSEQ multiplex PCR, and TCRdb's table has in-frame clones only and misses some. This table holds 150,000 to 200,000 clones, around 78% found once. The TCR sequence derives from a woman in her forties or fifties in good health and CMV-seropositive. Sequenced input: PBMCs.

The CDR3 region has the DNA TGTGCCAGCAGTGAACGGGGGGGGACAGATACGCAGTATTTT. Translating gives CASSERGGTDTQYF. The J gene is TRBJ2-3, the V gene TRBV6-4; 8 bases fit TRBD2. This CDR3 is 14 amino acids long. Trimming at V came to 3 bases and at J to 3 bases, leaving 2 bases not matched to a gene. Germline V gene lookup returns CDR1 MRHNA and CDR2 SNTAGT.